Below are 29 T cell receptor beta chains sequenced from a single sample in a study of cytomegalovirus exposure and HLA in healthy donors. The PCR ran on 60 Vbeta and 13 Jbeta primers. Using immunoSEQ multiplex PCR, the repertoire was profiled, and TCRdb retains in-frame clones only, with some absent. The sample has about 250,000 clones; around 90% are singletons. Material: PBMCs. These receptors were collected from a girl aged 2-10 years in good health and CMV-seronegative.

The genes are TRBV18 and TRBJ2-7; D perhaps matches TRBD1 (7 bases). Germline V lookup: CDR1 KGHSH, CDR2 LQKENI. Trimming cost V 8 bases and J 5 bases, with 16 bases left between them. This CDR3 is built from 13 residues. The DNA for the CDR3 is TGTGCCAGCAAACGCGGGACAGTCGACGAGCAGTACTTC. Amino acid sequence: CASKRGTVDEQYF.

The gene calls are TRBV6-6 and TRBJ1-2; 8 nucleotides agree with TRBD1. This CDR3 contains 14 residues. The germline V gene encodes CDR1 MNHNY and CDR2 SVGAGI (reference sequence). Trimming cost V 8 bases and J 2 bases; bases outside gene matches: 7. CDR3 in DNA: TGTGCCAGCCATCAGACAGGGGTGAACTATGGCTACACCTTC. Its protein product is CASHQTGVNYGYTF.

The chain employs TRBV11-3 and TRBJ2-3; D might be TRBD2 (5 bases). CDR1 is SGHNT and CDR2 is YENEEA in the germline V gene. V was pared by 5 bases and J by 6 bases, with 15 bases between. The CDR3 has 14 amino acids. In DNA form, the CDR3 reads TGTGCCAGCAGCCCTGACTACCGCGGGGATACGCAGTATTTT. This encodes CASSPDYRGDTQYF.

The chain uses TRBV5-4 and TRBJ2-1, with 14 bases matching TRBD2. The J segment lost 0 bases and the V segment lost 3 bases, leaving 11 bases of the junction unmatched. From germline, CDR1 is SGHNT and CDR2 YYREEE (reference sequence). CDR3 length: 20 amino acids. DNA of the CDR3: TGTGCCAGCAGCTCGGCCCCAAGACTAGCGGGAGGGAGCTCCTACAATGAGCAGTTCTTC. Residues: CASSSAPRLAGGSSYNEQFF.

V gene TRBV4-1 combines with J gene TRBJ1-6; TRBD1 matches at 8 bases. Germline V gene lookup returns CDR1 MGHRA and CDR2 YSYEKL. V trimming: 0 bases; J trimming: 6 bases; junction bases outside the gene matches: 7. The CDR3 spans 17 residues. CDR3 in amino acids: CASSQDRGTGVNSPLHF. The CDR3 nucleotides read TGCGCCAGCAGCCAAGATAGAGGGACAGGTGTTAATTCACCCCTCCACTTT.

The CDR3 DNA follows: TGTGCCAGCAGTTTAGGGCAGGGGGCCGCGAACACTGAAGCTTTCTTT. This encodes CASSLGQGAANTEAFF. The chain joins TRBV28 to TRBJ1-1, with 8 bases aligning to TRBD1. With 2 bases clipped from V and 1 base from J, the junction kept 6 bases outside the gene matches. CDR1 and CDR2 from the germline V gene are MDHEN and SYDVKM. There are 16 residues in the CDR3.

V gene TRBV7-8 combines with J gene TRBJ2-7, with 7 bases identical to TRBD2. With 2 bases clipped from V and 3 bases from J, the junction kept 7 bases outside the gene matches. CDR3 size: 15 residues. Germline assignment: CDR1 SGHVS and CDR2 FQNEAQ. CDR3 residues: CASSLKGGSNYEQYF. Written as DNA, the CDR3 is TGTGCCAGCAGCTTAAAGGGCGGGAGTAACTACGAGCAGTACTTC.

The chain has TRBV4-2 and TRBJ2-2; D is perhaps TRBD1 (6 bases). Trimming removed 3 bases at V and 4 bases at J, with 15 bases between. The CDR3 consists of 16 residues. Germline V gives CDR1 LGHNA, CDR2 YNFKEQ. The CDR3 coding sequence is TGTGCCAGCAGCCAGACCCTGGGACATATCACCGGGGAGCTGTTTTTT. Protein sequence: CASSQTLGHITGELFF.

The chain has TRBV21-1 and TRBJ2-7; the table's D call TRBD1 went unverified against the DNA. TRBV21-1 is a listed pseudogene. The CDR3 is made up of 11 amino acids. This CDR3 is CASSKEQTQYF. Written as DNA, the CDR3 is TGTGCCAGCAGCAAGGAACAGACGCAGTACTTC.

This chain connects TRBV9 to TRBJ1-6, with TRBD1 identical over 10 bases. CDR3 length: 15 residues. Looked up from germline, CDR1 is SGDLS and CDR2 is YYNGEE. The junction had 6 bases not matched to a gene; V was cut back by 3 bases and J by 9 bases. The CDR3 DNA reads TGTGCCAGCAGCGACCGCGGGACAGGGGTTTCACCCCTCCACTTT. Protein sequence: CASSDRGTGVSPLHF.

The chain carries TRBV9 and TRBJ2-6; 9 bases align to TRBD1. The V gene's germline CDR1 is SGDLS and CDR2 YYNGEE. Trimming removed 3 bases from V and 3 bases from J; junction bases left unmatched: 13. The length of the CDR3 is 19 residues. In nucleotides, the CDR3 is TGTGCCAGCAGCGGAACCGGGACAGGGAGTTTCCGTGGGGCCAACGTCCTGACTTTC. Translating it yields CASSGTGTGSFRGANVLTF. The whole variable domain, remainder taken from reference TRBV9 and TRBJ2-6, is DSGVTQTPKHLITATGQRVTLRCSPRSGDLSVYWYQQSLDQGLQFLIQYYNGEERAKGNILERFSAQQFPDLHSELNLSSLELGDSALYFCASSGTGTGSFRGANVLTFGAGSRLTVL.

This clone has a single count. The chain couples TRBV6-1 to TRBJ2-3, with D possibly TRBD2 on 6 matching bases. This CDR3 is 19 amino acids long. The germline V gene has CDR1 MNHNS and CDR2 SASEGT. The germline V and J ends were trimmed by 2 bases and 0 bases, with 21 bases remaining between them. CDR3 coding DNA: TGTGCCAGCAGTGAATCCGCTGGACTTCTAGCGACTAGCACAGATACGCAGTATTTT. It is translated as CASSESAGLLATSTDTQYF.

The chain has TRBV6-5 and TRBJ2-7; 8 bases line up with TRBD2. The CDR3 totals 16 residues. V lost 3 bases to trimming and J lost 3 bases; unmatched junction nucleotides: 10. Per the germline V gene, CDR1 is MNHEY and CDR2 is SVGAGI. As DNA, the CDR3 is TGTGCCAGCAGTTATTCCGGAACTAGCGGATTCTACGAGCAGTACTTC. Amino acid sequence: CASSYSGTSGFYEQYF.

The chain employs TRBV7-3 and TRBJ2-1, with TRBD2 matching 10 bases. Germline assignment: CDR1 SGHTA and CDR2 FQGTGA. Trimming at V came to 5 bases and at J to 7 bases, leaving 11 bases not matched to a gene. The CDR3 covers 16 residues. The CDR3 nucleotides read TGTGCCAGCAGCGAACTAGCGGGGACTATAGGGAATGAGCAGTTCTTC. The encoded protein is CASSELAGTIGNEQFF.

The chain couples TRBV18 to TRBJ1-1; a possible D gene is TRBD1 (6 bases). CDR1 and CDR2 (germline): KGHSH, LQKENI. V lost 5 bases to trimming and J lost 1 base, with 17 bases between them. The CDR3 sequence is 16 residues long. The DNA of the CDR3 is TGTGCCAGCTCAGTATCAGGGGAGGGTGAGAACACTGAAGCTTTCTTT. Translation: CASSVSGEGENTEAFF.

This chain joins TRBV9 and TRBJ1-1, with D perhaps TRBD1 (6 bases). The V gene's germline CDR1 is SGDLS and CDR2 YYNGEE. The CDR3 is 14 residues long. With 0 bases removed from V and 7 bases from J, the gap between germline ends came to 13 bases. CDR3 coding DNA: TGTGCCAGCAGCGTAGTAGGGGGTACGGTTGAAGCTTTCTTT. It encodes CASSVVGGTVEAFF.

This chain joins TRBV28 and TRBJ2-1, with D perhaps TRBD1 (5 bases). The ends were cut back, 7 bases at V and 4 bases at J, with 20 bases in the middle. CDR1 and CDR2 (germline): MDHEN, SYDVKM. CDR3 length: 16 amino acids. The CDR3 DNA sequence: TGTGCCAGCACCCTTACTATGCAGGGTTCTTACAATGAGCAGTTCTTC. The encoded protein is CASTLTMQGSYNEQFF.

J is TRBJ2-6 and V is TRBV7-9, with D maybe TRBD1 (5 bases). Germline CDR1 SEHNR, CDR2 FQNEAQ (reference sequence). V gave up 4 bases and J gave up 4 bases, with 14 bases separating them. CDR3 size: 16 residues. In nucleotides, the CDR3 is TGTGCCAGCAGCTCGACAGTATTCACCGGGGCCAACGTCCTGACTTTC. This translates into CASSSTVFTGANVLTF.

The rearrangement joins TRBV30 to TRBJ2-1; 10 nucleotides line up with TRBD2. V was pared by 0 bases and J by 6 bases, with 5 bases of the junction left unmatched. This CDR3 contains 15 residues. Germline values: CDR1 GTSNPN, CDR2 SVGIG (reference sequence). In DNA form, the CDR3 reads TGTGCCTGGAGTGTACACTCTAGCGGGAGCAATGAGCAGTTCTTC. Amino acids: CAWSVHSSGSNEQFF.

This clone is a singleton in its sample. J is TRBJ1-2 and V is TRBV7-9, with D perhaps matching TRBD1 (5 bases). Germline CDR1 reads SEHNR; CDR2 reads FQNEAQ (reference sequence). The CDR3 is 14 amino acids. Trimming shortened V by 3 bases and J by 4 bases, and 12 bases separated the two germline ends. CDR3 amino acids: CASSFDSLTYGYTF. The CDR3 DNA reads TGTGCCAGCAGCTTTGACAGCCTAACCTATGGCTACACCTTC.

This chain joins TRBV11-2 and TRBJ2-1; 10 bases line up with TRBD2. This CDR3 comprises 15 residues. In germline, CDR1 is SGHAT, CDR2 FQNNGV. Trimming took 3 bases from V and 7 from J; bases not matched to a gene: 6. The CDR3 DNA sequence: TGTGCCAGCAGCTTTTCTAGCGGGAGCTGGAATGAGCAGTTCTTC. Encoded protein: CASSFSSGSWNEQFF.

The CDR3 region is CASSLEPTASYEQYF. The CDR3 DNA is TGCGCCAGCAGCCTGGAGCCCACAGCCTCCTACGAGCAGTACTTC. The chain links TRBV5-1 to TRBJ2-7; D call uncertain. The CDR3 sequence is 15 residues long. Trimming shortened V by 4 bases and J by 0 bases, and 14 bases separated the two germline ends. CDR1 and CDR2 from the germline V gene are SGHRS and YFSETQ. Full variable domain (remainder filled in from reference TRBV5-1 and TRBJ2-7): KAGVTQTPRYLIKTRGQQVTLSCSPISGHRSVSWYQQTPGQGLQFLFEYFSETQRNKGNFPGRFSGRQFSNSRSEMNVSTLELGDSALYLCASSLEPTASYEQYFGPGTRLTVT.

This chain uses TRBV9 with TRBJ1-2; D might be TRBD1 (5 bases). This CDR3 contains 18 residues. The germline V and J ends were trimmed by 3 bases and 7 bases, with 28 bases remaining between them. CDR1 is SGDLS and CDR2 is YYNGEE in the germline V gene. This CDR3 reads CASSAAWAGGSTVCGYTF. The CDR3 DNA reads as TGTGCCAGCAGCGCAGCTTGGGCGGGGGGGTCTACGGTCTGTGGCTACACCTTC. Full variable domain (outside the CDR3, taken from reference TRBV9 and TRBJ1-2): DSGVTQTPKHLITATGQRVTLRCSPRSGDLSVYWYQQSLDQGLQFLIQYYNGEERAKGNILERFSAQQFPDLHSELNLSSLELGDSALYFCASSAAWAGGSTVCGYTFGSGTRLTVV.

The J gene is TRBJ2-3, the V gene TRBV29-1; TRBD1 is a possible D gene (5 bases). The length of the CDR3 is 13 residues. Between the trimmed V and J ends, which lost 6 bases and 4 bases, there was a span of 14 bases. Germline assignment: CDR1 SQVTM and CDR2 ANQGSEA. The CDR3 sequence: CSVDGQGADTQYF. CDR3 sequence (DNA): TGCAGCGTCGACGGGCAGGGCGCAGATACGCAGTATTTT.

The rearrangement joins TRBV28 to TRBJ2-1; weak D call: TRBD2 (7 bases). The ends were cut back, 3 bases at V and 11 bases at J, with 14 bases in the middle. This CDR3 is built from 13 residues. Germline V gene data show CDR1 as MDHEN and CDR2 as SYDVKM. DNA for the CDR3: TGTGCCAGCAGTTTCGTTTCCGGGGGGCAGCAGTTCTTC. Amino acids: CASSFVSGGQQFF.

The V and J genes are TRBV10-3 and TRBJ2-3; TRBD2 agrees at 12 bases. The V gene's germline CDR1 is ENHRY and CDR2 SYGVKD. The length of the CDR3 is 17 residues. Trimming took 3 bases from V and 2 from J; bases not matched to a gene: 6. CDR3 DNA sequence: TGTGCCATCAGTGAAGAGAGACTAGCGGGGGACACAGATACGCAGTATTTT. This gives the protein CAISEERLAGDTDTQYF.

V gene TRBV7-9 combines with J gene TRBJ1-4; D is possibly TRBD1 (5 bases). CDR1 is SEHNR and CDR2 is FQNEAQ in the germline V gene (reference sequence). The CDR3 runs to 16 residues. The ends were cut back, 1 base at V and 5 bases at J, with 14 bases in the middle. In DNA form, the CDR3 reads TGTGCCAGCAGCTTAGTAAATGCGGCAGGGAATGAAAAACTGTTTTTT. Its translation: CASSLVNAAGNEKLFF.

The chain uses TRBV7-2 and TRBJ2-5; D unclear. This CDR3 has 12 residues. V was shortened by 2 bases and J by 3 bases, with 4 bases between the two germline ends. Germline loops: CDR1 SGHTA, CDR2 FQGNSA. The CDR3 DNA reads TGTGCCAGCAGCTTATTAGAAGAGACCCAGTACTTC. As protein: CASSLLEETQYF.

This clone was recorded only once. The rearrangement joins TRBV13 to TRBJ2-1; 7 nucleotides match TRBD1. CDR1 and CDR2 (germline): PRHDT, FYEKMQ (reference sequence). The V segment lost 3 bases and the J segment 10 bases; nucleotides outside the gene matches: 0. This CDR3 spans 11 amino acids. This chain's CDR3 is CASSLGQEQFF. CDR3 DNA: TGTGCCAGCAGCTTGGGACAGGAGCAGTTCTTC. The variable domain in full, with the rest retrieved from reference TRBV13 and TRBJ2-1, is AAGVIQSPRHLIKEKRETATLKCYPIPRHDTVYWYQQGPGQDPQFLISFYEKMQSDKGSIPDRFSAQQFSDYHSELNMSSLELGDSALYFCASSLGQEQFFGPGTRLTVL.